The clone carrying this TCR beta chain was seen at least ten times. Its antigen remains unknown. The data derive from a study of early T cells in non-severe SARS-CoV-2 infection. Overall study findings and caveats: Matching against VDJdb likely underestimated virus-specific expansions, favoring anti-spike CD8.

In the library, individual cDNA molecules carried attached unique molecular identifiers. TCRdb called the 5' RACE reads again in MiXCR, with one record for every CDR3 protein. Here the sample spans about 69,000 distinct CDR3 sequences, over 10% being singletons. The CDR3 runs 16 residues. Germline V gene lookup returns CDR1 DFQATT and CDR2 SNEGSKA (reference sequence). Trimming shortened V by 6 bases and J by 0 bases, and 19 bases separated the two germline ends. The sequence came from an adult who was a healthcare worker with PCR-confirmed SARS-CoV-2 infection or an uninfected control (not recorded which). The chain combines TRBV20-1 with TRBJ2-3, with D maybe TRBD1 (5 bases). Here the sequenced sample was whole blood, taken at baseline. CDR3 loop: CSATGVGAHSTDTQYF. For the CDR3, the DNA is TGCAGTGCCACAGGCGTAGGGGCCCATAGCACAGATACGCAGTATTTT.